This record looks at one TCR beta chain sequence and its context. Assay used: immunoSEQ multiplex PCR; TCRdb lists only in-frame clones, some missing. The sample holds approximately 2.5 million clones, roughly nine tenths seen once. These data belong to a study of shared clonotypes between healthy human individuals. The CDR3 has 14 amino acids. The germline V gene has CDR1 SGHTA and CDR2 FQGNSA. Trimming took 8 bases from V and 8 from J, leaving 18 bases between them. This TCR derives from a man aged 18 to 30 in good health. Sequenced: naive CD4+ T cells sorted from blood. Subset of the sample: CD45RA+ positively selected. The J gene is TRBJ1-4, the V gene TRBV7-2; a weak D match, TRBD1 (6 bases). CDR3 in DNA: TGTGCCAGCTCTACAACAGGGAGAGACGAAAAACTGTTTTTT. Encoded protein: CASSTTGRDEKLFF. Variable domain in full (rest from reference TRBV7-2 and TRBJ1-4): GAGVSQSPSNKVTEKGKDVELRCDPISGHTALYWYRQSLGQGLEFLIYFQGNSAPDKSGLPSDRFSAERTGGSVSTLTIQRTQQEDSAVYLCASSTTGRDEKLFFGSGTQLSVL.